This T cell receptor beta chain was sequenced for a study of tumor-infiltrating lymphocytes in primary liver carcinoma. Study results and caveats: Only about 7-25% of top clones occurred in every one of the five tumor regions.

Joint extraction of RNA and DNA used roughly 19-31 mg of bulk tissue that was unsorted. With regard to this clonotype: Antigen unknown. One end of the junction is discordant with germline, which a read error may explain.

Constant-region priming of around 500 ng total RNA yielded TCR beta cDNA. It was through three nested multiplex PCR rounds of slightly modified ARM-PCR that TCR beta libraries arose. Researchers ran the first two PCR rounds for roughly 10 cycles each with TRBV1-TRBV30 forward primers and a C-beta reverse primer. TCRdb called the multiplex PCR reads again in MiXCR, with one record for every CDR3 protein. The table records approximately 73,000 distinct CDR3 sequences, 60% to 75% of them present only once. Germline assignment: CDR1 MNHEY and CDR2 SVGAGI. The CDR3 runs to 14 residues. The origin of this receptor is a man aged 35 to 55 with primary liver carcinoma and hepatitis B virus infection. The sample comprised liver tumor tissue from sampling region 4. The subset was: tumor region T4, right-lateral pole. The chain recombines TRBV6-5 with TRBJ2-7; 9 positions agree with TRBD1. The CDR3 reads CARSSTDRGYEQYF. CDR3 sequence (DNA): TGTGCCAGAAGTTCGACGGACAGGGGTTACGAGCAATACTTC.